This T cell receptor (beta chain) appears in the sequencing data of a study of CD8 T cells in Susac syndrome. Germline V gene data show CDR1 as SGDLS and CDR2 as YYNGEE. The ends were cut back, 3 bases at V and 9 bases at J, with 11 bases in the middle. The CDR3 extends over 12 amino acids. An input of about 0.45 to 1 ug of RNA was subjected to reverse transcription using random hexamers. MiXCR, applied by TCRdb to the immunoSEQ multiplex PCR reads, yields one record per CDR3 protein. The sample records 75,000 to 80,000 distinct CDR3 sequences, approximately 94% being singletons. The sequence derives from a human donor with Susac syndrome. The material sequenced was CD8+ T cells from PBMCs. The chain has TRBV9 and TRBJ2-3, with D possibly being TRBD2 (7 bases). CDR3 in DNA: TGTGCCAGCAGCGAGGGAGGGGGGACGCAGTATTTT. This codes for CASSEGGGTQYF.